The rows below give T cell receptor beta chains drawn from one sample of a study of CD8 T cell repertoires and HIV-1 epitope variants. For these receptors, no antigen is known. This table comes from immunoSEQ multiplex PCR, and its TCRdb copy is limited to in-frame clones, with some not included. The table has 6,800 or so clones, 50% to 70% seen once. The sample taken for sequencing was cultured CD8+ T cells derived from PBMCs. The receptor set was obtained from a male donor with HIV. Both conserved end residues are part of each CDR3. A D gene is named only where the DNA matches it firmly. Clone size, where shown, is once, few, many, or a class for clones that have expanded.

>TRBJ2-7|TRBD1|-|TRBV27
TGTGCCAGCAGTTTGGGGGACAGCTCCTACGAGCAGTACTTC
CASSLGDSSYEQYF
>TRBJ2-3|-|-|TRBV9
TGTGCCAGCAGCGTAGTCCCCTCCCGGATGGCGCAGTATTTT
CASSVVPSRMAQYF
>TRBJ2-1|-|-|TRBV10-3
TGTGCCATCAGTGAATTCGAAGGTTGGGTCTCCTACAATGAGCAGTTCTTC
CAISEFEGWVSYNEQFF
>TRBJ2-1|-|-|TRBV5-4
TGTGCCAGCTGGGTCTGGGGCAGGGTTGAGCAGTTCTTC
CASWVWGRVEQFF
>TRBJ1-1|-|-|TRBV19
TGTGCCAGTAGTGCCTCTCCGGGGGGTCTGAACACTGAAGCTTTCTTT
CASSASPGGLNTEAFF
>TRBJ1-1|TRBD1|-|TRBV7-9
TGTGCCAGCAGCCGACAGGGGAACACTGAAGCTTTCTTT
CASSRQGNTEAFF
>TRBJ1-5|-|-|TRBV7-2
TGTGCCAGCAGCCTCGACAGCCGCAATCAGCCCCAGCATTTT
CASSLDSRNQPQHF
>TRBJ2-4|-|-|TRBV11-2
TGTGCCAGCAGCCTGACCCCCCGGGCGCAAAACATTCAGTACTTC
CASSLTPRAQNIQYF
>TRBJ1-1|-|-|TRBV4-2
TGTGCCAGCAGCCAAGGGGGGATTGAAGCTTTCTTT
CASSQGGIEAFF
>TRBJ2-3|TRBD2|few|TRBV5-4
TGTGCCAGCAGCTTGGAGGGTCTAGCGGGAGGTTGGGGCACAGATACGCAGTATTTT
CASSLEGLAGGWGTDTQYF
>TRBJ2-1|TRBD1|medium-sized|TRBV29-1
TGCAGCGTGATAGGACAGGGGCTTTGGGAAAAGTTCTTC
CSVIGQGLWEKFF
>TRBJ2-5|-|-|TRBV28
TGTGCCAGCAGCCCCCGGGGCGTGGAGACCCAGTACTTC
CASSPRGVETQYF
>TRBJ1-6|-|-|TRBV6-1
TGTGCCAGCAGCCTCGGGACAAATTATAATTCACCCCTCCACTTT
CASSLGTNYNSPLHF
>TRBJ1-6|-|-|TRBV7-3
TGTGCCAGCAGCGATAGGCCGTCCTATAATTCACCCCTCCACTTT
CASSDRPSYNSPLHF
>TRBJ2-1|-|few|TRBV7-3
TGTGCCAGCAGTTGGAGACAGAGCTCCTACAATGAGCAGTTCTTC
CASSWRQSSYNEQFF
>TRBJ1-2|-|-|TRBV9
TGTGCCAGCAGCGCTGGGACTGACTATTATGGCTACACCTTC
CASSAGTDYYGYTF
>TRBJ2-1|TRBD2|-|TRBV7-8
TGTGCCAGCAGCTTAGCACAAACTAGCGGGAGGGCCCTCCACAATGAGCAGTTCTTC
CASSLAQTSGRALHNEQFF
>TRBJ1-4|-|-|TRBV28
TGTGCCAGCAGTTCAACATCTCAAGGACGTGAAAAACTGTTTTTT
CASSSTSQGREKLFF
>TRBJ2-1|-|few|TRBV15
TGTGCCACCAGCACCCCAGAGCTGGGTGAGCAGTTCTTC
CATSTPELGEQFF
>TRBJ2-1|TRBD2|few|TRBV19
TGTGCCAGTAGTTCGGGACTAGCGAGCTACTACAATGAGCAGTTCTTC
CASSSGLASYYNEQFF
>TRBJ2-2|TRBD1|-|TRBV4-2
TGTGCCAGCAGCTACTCCGGGACAGGGGTTGGGGAGCTGTTTTTT
CASSYSGTGVGELFF
>TRBJ2-1|TRBD1|-|TRBV27
TGTGCCAGCAGTTTAGGGACAGGGTACAATGAGCAGTTCTTC
CASSLGTGYNEQFF
>TRBJ1-4|-|-|TRBV5-5
TGTGCCAGCAGCTTGGCGGGCGGGGGTAATGAAAAACTGTTTTTT
CASSLAGGGNEKLFF
>TRBJ2-5|-|few|TRBV5-6
TGTGCCAGCAGCCCGGGGAGGGGGCTGGGGGAGACCCAGTACTTC
CASSPGRGLGETQYF
>TRBJ2-7|-|-|TRBV5-6
TGTGCCAGCAGCTTACGAGCGGGCGAGCAGTACTTC
CASSLRAGEQYF
>TRBJ1-1|TRBD1|-|TRBV7-9
TGTGCCAGCCGACAGGGGGACACTGAAGCTTTCTTT
CASRQGDTEAFF
>TRBJ2-2|TRBD1|-|TRBV7-9
TGTGCCAGCAGCTACAGGGGAACCGGGGAGCTGTTTTTT
CASSYRGTGELFF
>TRBJ2-3|TRBD1|-|TRBV4-1
TGCGCCAGCAGCCCACCCCCTCCCCCGGGACAGGGTACAGATACGCAGTATTTT
CASSPPPPPGQGTDTQYF
>TRBJ1-2|-|-|TRBV6-5
TGTGCCAGCAGTGAGAAAACATCTAACTATGGCTACACCTTC
CASSEKTSNYGYTF
>TRBJ2-5|-|-|TRBV7-3
TGTGCCAGCAGCCAAGACAGCCAAGAGACCCAGTACTTC
CASSQDSQETQYF
>TRBJ2-7|-|few|TRBV6-1
TGTGCCAGCAGTGCTCGGGACAACGGCTACGAGCAGTACTTC
CASSARDNGYEQYF
>TRBJ2-1|-|few|TRBV9
TGTGCCAGCAGCGGAGAGTCCGGGGGCCGGAATGAGCAGTTCTTC
CASSGESGGRNEQFF
>TRBJ2-6|-|-|TRBV2
TGTGCCAGCAGTGACCCCTCTGGGGCCAACGTCCTGACTTTC
CASSDPSGANVLTF
>TRBJ1-2|TRBD1|-|TRBV28
TGTGCCAGCATACCACAGGGGGACTATGGCTACACCTTC
CASIPQGDYGYTF
>TRBJ1-4|TRBD1|-|TRBV28
TGTGCCAGCAAGCCCGTTGACAGGGGCATTGAAAAACTGTTTTTT
CASKPVDRGIEKLFF
>TRBJ2-7|TRBD2|-|TRBV4-1
TGCGCCAGCAGCCAAGATCTAGCGGGGGCCTCCTACGAGCAGTACTTC
CASSQDLAGASYEQYF
>TRBJ2-7|TRBD1|few|TRBV7-9
TGTGCCAGCAGCTTGGGACAGTACCTTCGTGAGCAGTACTTC
CASSLGQYLREQYF
>TRBJ1-1|-|once|TRBV6-5
TGTGCCAGCAGTTATGACAGTTTTAGCACTGAAGCTTTCTTT
CASSYDSFSTEAFF
>TRBJ2-3|-|-|TRBV9
TGTGCCAGCAGCCCCCACCCGTACGCCAACACAGATACGCAGTATTTT
CASSPHPYANTDTQYF
>TRBJ2-5|-|-|TRBV6-5
TGTGCCAGCAGACCGGGTCTAGATTTAGTAGAGACCCAGTACTTC
CASRPGLDLVETQYF
>TRBJ2-1|TRBD2|-|TRBV27
TGTGCCAGCAGTCCATGGACTAGCGGCTCCTACAATGAGCAGTTCTTC
CASSPWTSGSYNEQFF
>TRBJ1-1|-|-|TRBV28
TGTGCCAGCAGTACCCTGGGGCGCGGACACGAGAACACTGAAGCTTTCTTT
CASSTLGRGHENTEAFF
>TRBJ2-1|-|-|TRBV6-5
TGTGCCAGCAGTTACTCTCACAATGAGCAGTTCTTC
CASSYSHNEQFF
>TRBJ2-3|-|-|TRBV11-2
TGTGCCTCAAGAGCAGGGTGGGCAGATACGCAGTATTTT
CASRAGWADTQYF
>TRBJ1-4|-|-|TRBV21-1
TGTGCCAGCAGAGACAGCCTTTTT
CASRDSLF
>TRBJ2-4|-|-|TRBV4-1
TGCGCCAGCAGCCAAGGGGTGTCGGACATTCAGTACTTC
CASSQGVSDIQYF
>TRBJ2-7|-|-|TRBV6-4
TGTGCCAGCAGTGACGGTCGATTATCCCTCGAGCAGTACTTC
CASSDGRLSLEQYF
>TRBJ2-5|TRBD1|-|TRBV25-1
TGTGCCAGCAGTGGGGGTACAGGGGAAGAGACCCAGTACTTC
CASSGGTGEETQYF